Listed here are 18 T cell receptor beta chains from one sample, sequenced in a study of blood T cell repertoires in COVID-19. TCRdb keeps only in-frame clones here, not all; method: immunoSEQ multiplex PCR. The table records 140,000 to 150,000 clones, around nine tenths of them present only once. Input material: PBMCs or T cells enriched from blood (not recorded which). These receptors all come from a woman younger than 45 with acute COVID-19.

The table lists this clone with a few counts. This rearrangement joins TRBV4-1 to TRBJ1-1, with D tentatively TRBD1 (5 bases). Trimming removed 4 bases from V and 7 bases from J, with 16 bases in between. The germline V gene encodes CDR1 MGHRA and CDR2 YSYEKL. This CDR3 is built from 14 residues. The CDR3 loop reads CASSPSGGIVEAFF. The CDR3 DNA sequence: TGCGCCAGCAGCCCCTCGGGGGGGATAGTTGAAGCTTTCTTT.

The chain couples TRBV7-2 to TRBJ1-1; 9 bases match TRBD1. The CDR3 sequence is 15 residues long. Germline CDR1 and CDR2: SGHTA and FQGNSA. V gave up 2 bases and J gave up 5 bases; unmatched junction bases: 6. The CDR3: CASSLPPTGGTEAFF. The CDR3, as DNA: TGTGCCAGCAGCTTACCCCCGACAGGGGGGACTGAAGCTTTCTTT.

This clone has a handful of counts. The gene calls are TRBV28 and TRBJ2-7; D is unresolved. V dropped 5 bases and J dropped 0 bases, with 14 bases sitting between them. This CDR3 has 15 residues. Germline V lookup: CDR1 MDHEN, CDR2 SYDVKM. This chain's CDR3 is CASSGSGWISYEQYF. The DNA of the CDR3 is TGTGCCAGCAGTGGGTCGGGTTGGATCTCCTACGAGCAGTACTTC.

The chain employs TRBV28 and TRBJ1-5, with no clear D. From germline, CDR1 is MDHEN and CDR2 SYDVKM. V shed 6 bases and J shed 5 bases, with 5 bases lying between them. The CDR3 totals 11 residues. The chain's CDR3 is CASSRDQPQHF. CDR3 in DNA: TGTGCCAGCAGCCGGGATCAGCCCCAGCATTTT.

This rearrangement joins TRBV4-3 to TRBJ2-7; a possible D gene is TRBD2 (6 bases). The CDR3 is 13 residues long. Germline CDR1 LGHNA, CDR2 YSLEER. The V and J ends lost 1 base and 5 bases respectively, with 9 bases between them. This chain's CDR3 is CASSQVRRDEQYF. CDR3 DNA sequence: TGCGCCAGCAGCCAAGTGCGGAGGGACGAGCAGTACTTC.

The chain links TRBV7-9 to TRBJ2-5; 9 positions match TRBD1. The CDR3 length is 17 residues. From germline, CDR1 is SEHNR and CDR2 FQNEAQ (reference sequence). Germline trimming cut 5 bases from V and 6 bases from J; bases unmatched to any gene: 16. As DNA, the CDR3 is TGTGCCAGCAGCCTAATCGGCGGGTTGGACAGGGGAAAGACCCAGTACTTC. Translating it yields CASSLIGGLDRGKTQYF.

This chain uses TRBV11-3 with TRBJ1-1; D possibly corresponds to TRBD1 (5 bases). CDR1 and CDR2 (germline): SGHNT, YENEEA. This CDR3 is built from 13 residues. The V and J ends lost 1 base and 11 bases respectively, with 14 bases between them. The CDR3 reads CASSLVRVKLAFF. The CDR3 nucleotides are TGTGCCAGCAGCTTAGTCAGGGTAAAGTTGGCTTTCTTT.

CDR3 nucleotides: TGTGCCAGCAGCGCCACAGGGTCGAATAGCAATCAGCCCCAGCATTTT. This translates into CASSATGSNSNQPQHF. The chain joins TRBV7-2 to TRBJ1-5; the D gene is possibly TRBD1 (6 bases). Germline assignment: CDR1 SGHTA and CDR2 FQGNSA. Deletions cut 5 bases from V and 0 bases from J, with 14 bases between. This CDR3 contains 16 residues.

This rearrangement joins TRBV19 to TRBJ2-3, with 11 positions matching TRBD2. The ends lost 6 bases at V and 4 bases at J; junction bases unmatched: 6. CDR1 is LNHDA, CDR2 SQIVND, per germline (reference sequence). CDR3 length: 15 residues. Here the CDR3 reads CASRELAGDADTQYF. As DNA, the CDR3 is TGTGCCAGTAGAGAACTAGCGGGAGATGCAGATACGCAGTATTTT.

This chain joins TRBV6-4 and TRBJ2-5, with 12 bases that match TRBD2. The J segment lost 2 bases and the V segment lost 3 bases, leaving 4 bases of the junction unmatched. CDR1 and CDR2 from the germline V gene are MRHNA and SNTAGT. CDR3 length equals 16 residues. This CDR3 is CASSETSGSPQETQYF. The CDR3 DNA is TGTGCCAGCAGTGAGACTAGCGGGAGTCCGCAAGAGACCCAGTACTTC.

The chain couples TRBV5-4 to TRBJ2-7, with 8 bases matching TRBD1. After removal of 3 bases from V and 1 base from J, the junction contained 3 bases not matched to a gene. The CDR3 consists of 14 residues. The germline gives CDR1 SGHNT, CDR2 YYREEE (reference sequence). The CDR3 DNA reads as TGTGCCAGCAGCTCCCGGACAGGGTCCTACGAGCAGTACTTC. This translates into CASSSRTGSYEQYF.

The chain carries TRBV5-8 and TRBJ2-7, with 9 bases lining up with TRBD1. V was clipped by 0 bases and J by 0 bases; unmatched bases: 4. Germline CDR1 and CDR2: SGHTS and YDEGEE. The CDR3 contains 16 residues. In DNA, the CDR3 is TGTGCCAGCAGCTTGGGGGGACAGGGTGGCTCCTACGAGCAGTACTTC. Protein: CASSLGGQGGSYEQYF.

The V gene is TRBV7-9, the J gene TRBJ1-2; possibly TRBD1 for D (5 bases). Trimming removed 1 base from V and 4 bases from J, with 10 bases in between. Germline CDR1 and CDR2: SEHNR and FQNEAQ (reference sequence). The CDR3 length is 14 residues. The CDR3 sequence: CASSLEAGLYGYTF. The DNA of the CDR3 is TGTGCCAGCAGCTTAGAGGCGGGACTCTATGGCTACACCTTC.

This clone was detected only a few times. CDR3 sequence reads: CASSRTESGNQPQHF. The CDR3 coding sequence is TGTGCCAGCAGCCGGACTGAGTCCGGCAATCAGCCCCAGCATTTT. The chain links TRBV7-9 to TRBJ1-5; D uncertain. Trimming shortened V by 5 bases and J by 2 bases, and 13 bases separated the two germline ends. Germline lookup yields CDR1 SEHNR and CDR2 FQNEAQ (reference sequence). The CDR3 length is 15 residues.

The V and J genes are TRBV24-1 and TRBJ1-2, with 9 bases lining up with TRBD1. Germline V lookup: CDR1 KGHDR, CDR2 SFDVKD. V lost 3 bases and J lost 4; bases outside the gene matches: 11. This CDR3 comprises 17 residues. CDR3 protein: CATSDPRLTGGFYGYTF. CDR3 sequence (DNA): TGTGCCACCAGTGATCCGAGACTGACAGGGGGATTCTATGGCTACACCTTC.

This clone has just one count. V usage is TRBV30 and J usage is TRBJ1-3; D gene uncertain. CDR1 is GTSNPN and CDR2 is SVGIG in the germline V gene (reference sequence). The length of the CDR3 is 14 residues. V lost 0 bases and J 4 bases, leaving 10 bases between the germline ends. CDR3 bases: TGTGCCTGGAGTGTTTGGGGAGCCGGAAACACCATATATTTT. This translates into CAWSVWGAGNTIYF.

The chain joins TRBV19 to TRBJ1-2; D gene uncertain. The germline CDR1 and CDR2 sequences are LNHDA and SQIVND (reference sequence). Trimming pared 5 bases from V and 1 base from J, leaving 8 bases between. The CDR3 length is 13 residues. Here the CDR3 reads CASSLNGNYGYTF. The CDR3 bases are TGTGCCAGTAGTCTCAACGGTAACTATGGCTACACCTTC.

The chain has TRBV5-4 and TRBJ2-6, with D unclear. CDR3 length: 15 residues. Germline V lookup: CDR1 SGHNT, CDR2 YYREEE (reference sequence). V lost 4 bases and J lost 0, with 8 bases in between. The CDR3 bases are TGTGCCAGCAGCCCGCGCTCCTCTGGGGCCAACGTCCTGACTTTC. This codes for CASSPRSSGANVLTF.